The next 23 T cell receptor beta chains were all read from a single sample in a study of regulatory T cells in long-lasting Graves disease. Arm-PCR of CDR3 regions and iRepertoire HTBI primers were the basis on which TCR beta libraries were built. TCRdb itself ran the multiplex PCR reads through MiXCR, one entry per CDR3 protein. The sample gives 300,000 to 400,000 distinct CDR3 sequences, 20% of which show up once; just under 30% is in the top ten. Specified time point: persistent/refractory GD, antithyroid drugs over 5 years with positive TRAb. PBMC-extracted RNA yielded the TCR library. The sample in question was peripheral blood mononuclear cells (PBMCs), obtained when the disease was refractory, from a patient treated with antithyroid drugs. The receptors shown here come from a female donor with Graves disease.

In its sample, this clonotype was seen many times. The V gene is TRBV29-1, the J gene TRBJ1-4; D possibly corresponds to TRBD1 (5 bases). Germline assignment: CDR1 SQVTM and CDR2 ANQGSEA. The length of the CDR3 is 13 residues. V shed 1 base and J shed 8 bases, with 11 bases lying between them. CDR3 nucleotide sequence: TGCAGCGTTGAAGCGGGGGAGGGAGAAAAACTGTTTTTT. It specifies CSVEAGEGEKLFF.

This clonotype occurred a few times. The chain has TRBV13 and TRBJ2-2, with D hard to call. The CDR3 length is 13 residues. Trimming stripped 6 bases from V and 3 bases from J, with 8 bases between. CDR1 PRHDT and CDR2 FYEKMQ come from the germline V gene (reference sequence). Here the CDR3 reads CASSSHHTGELFF. CDR3 nucleotide sequence: TGTGCCAGCAGTTCACATCACACCGGGGAGCTGTTTTTT.

This clonotype was seen only a few times. CDR3 sequence reads: CASSLGFWNTEAFF. The CDR3 nucleotides read TGTGCCAGCAGTTTAGGCTTTTGGAACACTGAAGCTTTCTTT. J is TRBJ1-1 and V is TRBV27; D uncertain. CDR3 size: 14 residues. V was pared by 2 bases and J by 1 base, with 8 bases between. Germline CDR1 reads MNHEY; CDR2 reads SMNVEV (reference sequence).

This clonotype was counted a single time. The V call is TRBV6-2 or TRBV6-3, the J call TRBJ2-7; 10 nucleotides line up with TRBD1. Germline V gene lookup returns CDR1 MNHEY and CDR2 SVGEGT. V dropped 6 bases and J dropped 3; count of bases not matched to a gene: 5. This CDR3 has 14 amino acids. The CDR3 region is CASRAGTGDYEQYF. CDR3 in DNA: TGTGCCAGCAGAGCTGGGACAGGGGACTACGAGCAGTACTTC.

This clonotype showed up just a few times. CDR3 in DNA: TGTGCCAGCTCCCACCGGGCGGTTTCTGGAAACACCATATATTTT. Its protein is CASSHRAVSGNTIYF. This chain joins TRBV28 and TRBJ1-3; D unresolved. The CDR3 runs 15 residues. The V end was cut by 8 bases, the J end by 1 base, with 15 bases between. CDR1 MDHEN and CDR2 SYDVKM come from the germline V gene.

The chain employs TRBV19 and TRBJ2-2; 10 nucleotides match TRBD1. V gave up 8 bases and J gave up 4 bases; unmatched junction bases: 10. CDR1 is LNHDA, CDR2 SQIVND, per germline (reference sequence). The CDR3 has 16 residues. The CDR3 DNA reads as TGTGCCAGTTCCTCGGGACAGGGGAGGGGCACCGGGGAGCTGTTTTTT. This encodes CASSSGQGRGTGELFF.

This clonotype occurred many times. The chain uses TRBV30 and TRBJ1-6; 7 nucleotides align to TRBD1. J was trimmed by 9 bases and V by 5 bases; bases with no gene match: 10. The CDR3 contains 14 residues. Germline CDR1 is GTSNPN and CDR2 is SVGIG (reference sequence). CDR3 DNA sequence: TGTGCCTGGGATCAGGGGGATTGGAGTTCACCCCTCCACTTT. It yields the protein CAWDQGDWSSPLHF.

This clonotype has at least ten counts. This rearrangement joins TRBV6-5 to TRBJ2-7; D is perhaps TRBD1 (6 bases). This CDR3 contains 13 residues. The germline V and J ends were trimmed by 4 bases and 4 bases, with 11 bases remaining between them. Germline loops: CDR1 MNHEY, CDR2 SVGAGI. The CDR3 nucleotides are TGTGCCAGCAGTTTCGACAGGCGGTACGAGCAGTACTTC. This gives the protein CASSFDRRYEQYF.

The chain is built from TRBV10-3 and TRBJ2-1; the match to TRBD2 covers 8 bases. This CDR3 region has 15 residues. Trimming at V came to 7 bases and at J to 4 bases, leaving 9 bases not matched to a gene. Germline V lookup: CDR1 ENHRY, CDR2 SYGVKD. CDR3 DNA sequence: TGTGCCATCAAGAGGGGAGCGGGGGATTACAATGAGCAGTTCTTC. It translates to CAIKRGAGDYNEQFF.

This clonotype has a count of ten or more. This chain connects TRBV30 to TRBJ2-5, with D possibly being TRBD1 (5 bases). Trimming shortened V by 4 bases and J by 5 bases, and 14 bases separated the two germline ends. The CDR3 covers 13 residues. Germline CDR1 is GTSNPN and CDR2 is SVGIG (reference sequence). CDR3 sequence reads: CAWKTRVRETQYF. CDR3 DNA sequence: TGTGCCTGGAAAACCAGGGTTCGGGAGACCCAGTACTTC.

In this sample, this clonotype turned up many times. The chain's CDR3 is CASSKHGQGFGYTF. The CDR3 DNA is TGTGCCAGCAGCAAGCACGGACAGGGGTTTGGCTACACCTTC. This chain joins TRBV7-2 and TRBJ1-2; 9 positions agree with TRBD1. CDR3 length: 14 residues. J lost 7 bases, V lost 5 bases, and 8 bases had no gene match. Germline V gives CDR1 SGHTA, CDR2 FQGNSA.

This clonotype was counted many times. The gene calls are TRBV2 and TRBJ2-2; possibly TRBD1 for D (6 bases). This CDR3 is built from 14 residues. Trimming left V 10 bases short and J 1 base short, with 13 bases between. CDR1 SNHLY and CDR2 FYNNEI come from the germline V gene. Written as DNA, the CDR3 is TGTGCCACTGCCGACAGGTTGAACACCGGGGAGCTGTTTTTT. This codes for CATADRLNTGELFF.

The table lists this clonotype with a few counts. The chain is built from TRBV4-3 and TRBJ1-6; D remains ambiguous. V lost 4 bases and J lost 1, with 8 bases in between. Germline lookup yields CDR1 LGHNA and CDR2 YSLEER. This CDR3 region has 15 residues. CDR3 loop: CASSPQESYNSPLHF. The CDR3 coding sequence is TGCGCCAGCAGCCCCCAGGAATCCTATAATTCACCCCTCCACTTT.

This clonotype occurred many times. This chain uses TRBV27 with TRBJ1-2; D call uncertain. V was pared by 0 bases and J by 3 bases, with 11 bases between. The germline CDR1 and CDR2 sequences are MNHEY and SMNVEV (reference sequence). The CDR3 spans 15 residues. In DNA form, the CDR3 reads TGTGCCAGCAGTTTATCGAAGGGCCCTCACTATGGCTACACCTTC. Its translation is CASSLSKGPHYGYTF.

The chain links TRBV7-9 to TRBJ2-5, with TRBD1 matching 7 bases. Trimming cost V 5 bases and J 7 bases; bases outside gene matches: 13. The CDR3 covers 15 residues. Per germline, CDR1 SEHNR and CDR2 FQNEAQ (reference sequence). The CDR3 nucleotides read TGTGCCAGCAGCCCCAGGACAGGAGTAGGGAGGACCCAGTACTTC. Protein product: CASSPRTGVGRTQYF. Full variable domain (outside the CDR3, taken from reference TRBV7-9 and TRBJ2-5): DTGVSQNPRHKITKRGQNVTFRCDPISEHNRLYWYRQTLGQGPEFLTYFQNEAQLEKSRLLSDRFSAERPKGSFSTLEIQRTEQGDSAMYLCASSPRTGVGRTQYFGPGTRLLVL.

This clonotype was seen a handful of times. This sequence joins TRBV19 and TRBJ2-4; TRBD2 is a possible D gene (5 bases). This CDR3 contains 12 residues. Germline assignment: CDR1 LNHDA and CDR2 SQIVND (reference sequence). V gave up 4 bases and J gave up 7 bases, with 8 bases separating them. The CDR3 reads CASSTGFNIQYF. CDR3 DNA sequence: TGTGCCAGTAGTACGGGGTTTAACATTCAGTACTTC. Looking up the rest from reference TRBV19 and TRBJ2-4 gives the full variable domain: DGGITQSPKYLFRKEGQNVTLSCEQNLNHDAMYWYRQDPGQGLRLIYYSQIVNDFQKGDIAEGYSVSREKKESFPLTVTSAQKNPTAFYLCASSTGFNIQYFGAGTRLSVL.

The J gene is TRBJ1-1, the V gene TRBV5-1, with D possibly being TRBD1 (5 bases). CDR3 size: 12 residues. Trimming shortened V by 4 bases and J by 3 bases, and 7 bases separated the two germline ends. The V gene's germline CDR1 is SGHRS and CDR2 YFSETQ. This CDR3 reads CASSRGDTEAFF. In DNA form, the CDR3 reads TGCGCCAGCAGCCGGGGGGACACTGAAGCTTTCTTT.

The chain couples TRBV18 to TRBJ2-4; D is ambiguous. The CDR3 runs 15 residues. The V and J ends lost 2 bases and 10 bases respectively, with 18 bases between them. CDR1 KGHSH and CDR2 LQKENI come from the germline V gene. The CDR3 loop reads CASSPFDERVGIQYF. CDR3 DNA: TGTGCCAGCTCACCATTCGATGAGAGAGTCGGGATTCAGTACTTC.

The V and J genes are TRBV12-3 or TRBV12-4 and TRBJ2-7; D call uncertain. The ends were cut back, 10 bases at V and 1 base at J, with 17 bases in the middle. This CDR3 comprises 14 residues. The CDR3 reads CATRTGSTSYEQYF. The DNA for the CDR3 is TGTGCCACCAGGACCGGGTCGACATCCTACGAGCAGTACTTC.

This clonotype was counted at least ten times. The J gene is TRBJ2-4, the V gene TRBV20-1; D is perhaps TRBD1 (5 bases). The CDR3 is made up of 13 amino acids. Looked up from germline, CDR1 is DFQATT and CDR2 is SNEGSKA (reference sequence). V was shortened by 0 bases and J by 5 bases, with 8 bases between the two germline ends. The CDR3 sequence: CSARDRAQNIQYF. The CDR3, as DNA: TGCAGTGCTAGAGACAGGGCCCAAAACATTCAGTACTTC.

This clonotype was seen ten or more times. The CDR3 sequence: CASSQGYYGYTF. The CDR3 DNA reads as TGTGCCAGCAGCCAGGGCTACTATGGCTACACCTTC. This chain links TRBV12-3 or TRBV12-4 with TRBJ1-2, with D possibly being TRBD1 (5 bases). V lost 6 bases, J lost 3 bases, and 8 bases lay in between. The CDR3 is made up of 12 amino acids.

With regard to this clonotype: A much larger clone differs from this one at a single base, so this may be a read error. The genes are TRBV6-1 and TRBJ1-4; no reliable D call. The germline V gene encodes CDR1 MNHNS and CDR2 SASEGT. V dropped 7 bases and J dropped 7 bases, with 13 bases sitting between them. The length of the CDR3 is 13 residues. The CDR3 loop reads CASTEVGSEKLFF. CDR3 nucleotide sequence: TGTGCCAGCACGGAAGTAGGGAGTGAAAAACTGTTTTTT.

The CDR3 loop is CASSGEQGSNQPQHF. The CDR3 DNA is TGTGCCAGCAGTGGGGAGCAGGGGAGCAATCAGCCCCAGCATTTT. The chain recombines TRBV2 with TRBJ1-5, with D possibly TRBD1 on 6 matching bases. The germline gives CDR1 SNHLY, CDR2 FYNNEI. The V end was cut by 4 bases, the J end by 1 base, with 11 bases between. The CDR3 has 15 residues.